The rows below give T cell receptor beta chains drawn from one sample of a study of identical twins. A single record per CDR3 protein comes from TCRdb applying MiXCR to the 5' RACE reads. This sample has approximately 230,000 distinct CDR3 sequences, with over 5.5% found just once. The sample was also reused in another study, on T cells expressing NK-cell markers.

The specimen sequenced was CD8+ T cells sorted from blood. The origin of the receptors is a woman aged 18-29 years in good health. Both conserved end residues are part of each CDR3. Each record gives: V gene, D gene, J gene, clone size, CDR3 protein, CDR3 DNA. D genes are given only for firm matches. The listing skips clone size in some rows; elsewhere it reads once, few, many or a size class.

v_call: TRBV30; d_call: TRBD1; j_call: TRBJ2-7; clone_size: .; cdr3_aa: CAWSVTSGGSYEQYF; cdr3_nt: TGTGCCTGGAGTGTAACCTCAGGGGGTTCCTACGAGCAGTACTTC
v_call: TRBV7-8; d_call: .; j_call: TRBJ2-7; clone_size: many; cdr3_aa: CASSLAEAYEQYF; cdr3_nt: TGTGCCAGCAGCTTAGCCGAGGCCTACGAGCAGTACTTC
v_call: TRBV27; d_call: TRBD2; j_call: TRBJ2-3; clone_size: few; cdr3_aa: CASSSLAGVGTDTQYF; cdr3_nt: TGTGCCAGCAGTTCGCTAGCGGGAGTGGGCACAGATACGCAGTATTTT
v_call: TRBV7-9; d_call: TRBD1; j_call: TRBJ2-7; clone_size: .; cdr3_aa: CASSKTTGVHEQYF; cdr3_nt: TGTGCCAGCAGCAAAACGACAGGGGTTCACGAGCAGTACTTC
v_call: TRBV5-8; d_call: .; j_call: TRBJ1-1; clone_size: .; cdr3_aa: CASSSFFGTEAFF; cdr3_nt: TGTGCCAGCAGCTCCTTTTTTGGCACTGAAGCTTTCTTT
v_call: TRBV20-1; d_call: .; j_call: TRBJ2-7; clone_size: few; cdr3_aa: CSATTGIYEQYF; cdr3_nt: TGCAGTGCTACTACAGGGATTTACGAGCAGTACTTC
v_call: TRBV3-1; d_call: .; j_call: TRBJ2-7; clone_size: .; cdr3_aa: CASSLTPNYEQYF; cdr3_nt: TGTGCCAGCAGCTTGACACCGAACTACGAGCAGTACTTC
v_call: TRBV15; d_call: .; j_call: TRBJ2-7; clone_size: few; cdr3_aa: CATSSYQGGQAYEQYF; cdr3_nt: TGTGCCACCAGCAGTTATCAAGGGGGTCAAGCCTACGAGCAGTACTTC
v_call: TRBV12-3/TRBV12-4; d_call: .; j_call: TRBJ2-7; clone_size: many; cdr3_aa: CASSLGRPYEQYF; cdr3_nt: TGTGCCAGCAGTTTGGGACGACCTTACGAGCAGTACTTC
v_call: TRBV6-5; d_call: .; j_call: TRBJ1-1; clone_size: many; cdr3_aa: CASSSYTEAFF; cdr3_nt: TGTGCCAGCAGTTCTTACACTGAAGCTTTCTTT
v_call: TRBV9; d_call: TRBD2; j_call: TRBJ2-7; clone_size: few; cdr3_aa: CASSVGAGGYEQYF; cdr3_nt: TGTGCCAGCAGCGTAGGAGCGGGGGGCTACGAGCAGTACTTC
v_call: TRBV9; d_call: .; j_call: TRBJ2-3; clone_size: few; cdr3_aa: CASSVEGRGADTQYF; cdr3_nt: TGTGCCAGCAGCGTAGAGGGCCGTGGGGCCGATACGCAGTATTTT
v_call: TRBV7-9; d_call: TRBD1; j_call: TRBJ1-4; clone_size: many; cdr3_aa: CASSSTGGRREKLFF; cdr3_nt: TGTGCCAGCAGCTCAACAGGGGGCCGGAGGGAAAAACTGTTTTTT
v_call: TRBV12-3/TRBV12-4; d_call: .; j_call: TRBJ2-5; clone_size: once; cdr3_aa: CASRPGLQETQYF; cdr3_nt: TGTGCCAGCAGACCCGGGCTCCAAGAGACCCAGTACTTC
v_call: TRBV20-1; d_call: TRBD1; j_call: TRBJ1-2; clone_size: .; cdr3_aa: CSATGQGPFGYTF; cdr3_nt: TGCAGTGCTACCGGACAGGGGCCTTTTGGCTACACCTTC
v_call: TRBV27; d_call: .; j_call: TRBJ2-6; clone_size: .; cdr3_aa: CASRSDSGANVLTF; cdr3_nt: TGTGCCAGCAGGAGTGACTCTGGGGCCAACGTCCTGACTTTC